This TCR beta chain was captured in a study of blood T cell repertoires in COVID-19. Across the study: Samples taken during acute and convalescent COVID-19 were collected in the United States, Italy and Spain. The analysed material was cDNA or gDNA that came from T cells, B-cell-depleted T cells, or PBMCs.

Original analysis: Quantification of nucleated cells was approximated via reference gene primer amplification. Some clones are missing from TCRdb's copy, which holds only in-frame ones; the method was immunoSEQ multiplex PCR. The V and J calls and clone size were taken over from that table, and D and trimming were inferred from the DNA. The sample carries about 210,000 clones, 80% recorded once. The germline V gene encodes CDR1 SGHTA and CDR2 FQGNSA. V lost 5 bases and J lost 4; bases outside the gene matches: 8. CDR3 size: 15 residues. The receptor's source is a man aged 60-69 years with acute or convalescent COVID-19. Specimen: peripheral blood. The genes are TRBV7-2 and TRBJ1-5, with TRBD1 matching over 7 bases. CDR3 bases: TGTGCCAGCAGCCTAAGACAGGGCCCTAATCAGCCCCAGCATTTT. It codes for CASSLRQGPNQPQHF. The variable domain in full, completed from reference TRBV7-2 and TRBJ1-5, reads GAGVSQSPSNKVTEKGKDVELRCDPISGHTALYWYRQSLGQGLEFLIYFQGNSAPDKSGLPSDRFSAERTGGSVSTLTIQRTQQEDSAVYLCASSLRQGPNQPQHFGDGTRLSIL.